What follows is one T cell receptor beta chain and its context. The antigen is unknown. These data belong to a study of OX40 agonist ivuxolimab in advanced cancers. Study context: Patients were roughly 83% male with ages about 23 to 80, mean approximately 58. Prior anti-PD-1, anti-PD-L1 or anti-CTLA-4 therapy did not bar entry, and less than 50% had some.

General study findings and limits: Partial responders at 0.1-3.0 mg/kg had among the lowest clonal expansion.

Germline CDR1 is MNHEY and CDR2 is SVGAGI. This CDR3 region has 11 residues. Trimming removed 5 bases at V and 2 bases at J, with 4 bases between. The data were produced by immunoSEQ multiplex PCR, yet TCRdb's version contains in-frame clones alone and is incomplete. The sample yields 77,000 or so clones, 90% to 95% seen once. Sequences were derived from CD4+ or CD8+ T cells sorted from blood, sampled in a trial of the OX40 agonist ivuxolimab. The rearrangement links TRBV6-5 to TRBJ2-7, with D unresolved. This sequence originates from an adult with an advanced solid tumor such as melanoma, head and neck, liver or kidney cancer. CDR3 region: CASSTPYEQYF. For the CDR3, the DNA is TGTGCCAGCAGTACCCCCTACGAGCAGTACTTC.